The rows below give T cell receptor beta chains drawn from one sample of a study of cytomegalovirus exposure and HLA in healthy donors. The protocol was immunoSEQ multiplex PCR, while the TCRdb copy is restricted to in-frame clones and leaves out a portion. The table lists some 30,000 clones, roughly 82% of them singletons, with 3.6% in the top ten. The sample was PBMCs. The receptors derive from a young woman in good health and CMV-seronegative. Each CDR3 is given with its conserved first and last residue. The D gene is left open where the match is weak. Only some rows state a clone size, as once, few, many or a class for expanded clones.

>TRBV4-1|TRBD1|.|TRBJ1-1
CASSQEFVGTGGTEAFF
TGCGCCAGCAGCCAAGAATTCGTCGGGACAGGGGGAACTGAAGCTTTCTTT
>TRBV4-1|TRBD2|.|TRBJ2-1
CASSQLAGVSWQFF
TGCGCCAGCAGCCAATTAGCGGGAGTTTCATGGCAGTTCTTC
>TRBV7-6|.|.|TRBJ1-5
CASSLEVSGRAQHF
TGTGCCAGCAGCTTAGAAGTGAGTGGGAGAGCCCAGCATTTT
>TRBV6-4|TRBD2|.|TRBJ2-1
CASSDGGGAGEQFF
TGTGCCAGCAGTGACGGCGGGGGGGCGGGTGAGCAGTTCTTC
>TRBV11-2|.|once|TRBJ2-3
CASSLVSPSSTDTQYF
TGTGCCAGCAGCTTAGTTTCCCCTTCTAGCACAGATACGCAGTATTTT
>TRBV7-9|.|.|TRBJ2-1
CSSSPASSNEQFF
TGTTCCAGCAGCCCCGCTAGCAGCAATGAGCAGTTCTTC
>TRBV15|TRBD2|.|TRBJ2-3
CATSRDRGLAGDTQYF
TGTGCCACCAGCAGAGATCGAGGACTAGCGGGTGATACGCAGTATTTT
>TRBV13|TRBD1|.|TRBJ2-7
CASSFTGDEQYF
TGTGCCAGCAGCTTCACAGGGGACGAGCAGTACTTC
>TRBV7-6|TRBD1|.|TRBJ2-7
CAAKEGGSSYEQYF
TGTGCCGCTAAAGAAGGGGGCTCGTCCTACGAGCAGTACTTC
>TRBV4-3|.|large|TRBJ1-3
CASSQEASLSGNTIYF
TGCGCCAGCAGCCAAGAGGCTAGCCTCTCTGGAAACACCATATATTTT
>TRBV7-9|.|.|TRBJ2-7
CASSLAGGGPYEQYF
TGTGCCAGCAGCTTAGCGGGAGGGGGACCCTACGAGCAGTACTTC
>TRBV9|.|.|TRBJ1-1
CASSPQGAAARTAFF
TGTGCCAGCAGCCCTCAAGGGGCCGCCGCTCGAACGGCTTTCTTT
>TRBV9|.|.|TRBJ2-5
CASSVAGTSQETQYF
TGTGCCAGCAGCGTAGCCGGGACATCGCAAGAGACCCAGTACTTC
>TRBV19|TRBD2|.|TRBJ2-2
CASSITGAGEVGELFF
TGTGCCAGTAGTATCACCGGAGCGGGAGAAGTCGGGGAGCTGTTTTTT
>TRBV5-1|TRBD1|.|TRBJ1-1
CASSLEVGGGATTEAFF
TGCGCCAGCAGCTTGGAGGTTGGAGGGGGCGCGACCACTGAAGCTTTCTTT
>TRBV7-9|.|.|TRBJ2-7
CASSQTPSYEQYF
TGTGCCAGCAGCCAAACACCAAGCTACGAGCAGTACTTC
>TRBV6-5|TRBD1|.|TRBJ1-2
CASSYNRGLNGYTF
TGTGCCAGCAGTTATAACAGGGGGCTCAATGGCTACACCTTC
>TRBV6-5|.|.|TRBJ2-7
CASSQKRRVPYEQYF
TGTGCCAGCAGCCAGAAACGCCGGGTTCCCTACGAGCAGTACTTC
>TRBV7-2|TRBD1|.|TRBJ1-1
CASSPYRGGGTGSIFF
TGTGCCAGCAGCCCTTACCGAGGAGGCGGGACAGGTTCTATTTTCTTT
>TRBV10-3|TRBD1|.|TRBJ1-1
CAIRGTGNTEAFF
TGTGCCATCAGGGGGACAGGGAACACTGAAGCTTTCTTT
>TRBV6-5|.|.|TRBJ1-5
CASSRGKAGNQPQHF
TGTGCCAGCAGTCGCGGGAAGGCGGGGAATCAGCCCCAGCATTTT
>TRBV28|TRBD2|.|TRBJ2-5
CASSLQRENQETQYF
TGTGCCAGCAGTTTACAGCGGGAAAACCAAGAGACCCAGTACTTC
>TRBV4-1|.|.|TRBJ2-3
CASSRADTQYF
TGCGCCAGCAGCCGCGCAGATACGCAGTATTTT
>TRBV4-1|.|.|TRBJ2-6
CASSRHLSYEFGANVLTF
TGCGCCAGCAGCCGACACCTGAGCTACGAATTTGGGGCCAACGTCCTGACTTTC
>TRBV4-3|.|.|TRBJ1-4
CASSQDPTGLNEKLFF
TGCGCCAGCAGCCAAGACCCCACCGGACTTAATGAAAAACTGTTTTTT
>TRBV27|TRBD1|.|TRBJ1-1
CASSLAGQGTEAFF
TGTGCCAGCAGTTTAGCGGGACAGGGCACTGAAGCTTTCTTT
>TRBV7-9|.|.|TRBJ2-7
CASSPSGLKKTDYEQYF
TGTGCCAGCAGCCCTTCGGGACTGAAAAAAACCGACTACGAGCAGTACTTC
>TRBV19|.|once|TRBJ1-3
CASSPYSAEGNTIYF
TGTGCCAGTAGCCCTTACTCCGCCGAGGGAAACACCATATATTTT
>TRBV18|.|.|TRBJ2-7
CASSPNPRDEQYF
TGTGCCAGCTCGCCGAACCCTAGAGACGAGCAGTACTTC
>TRBV5-1|TRBD1|once|TRBJ2-7
CASSLATGSHEQYF
TGCGCCAGCAGCTTGGCGACAGGGTCCCACGAGCAGTACTTC
>TRBV28|.|.|TRBJ1-5
CASSLGQSAQPQHF
TGTGCCAGCAGTTTGGGGCAGAGCGCCCAGCCCCAGCATTTT
>TRBV7-6|.|.|TRBJ2-5
CASSLALSPMDYQETQYF
TGTGCCAGCAGCTTAGCGCTGTCCCCGATGGACTACCAAGAGACCCAGTACTTC
>TRBV4-1|.|.|TRBJ1-2
CASSQGPGANYGYTF
TGCGCCAGCAGCCAAGGGCCAGGGGCTAACTATGGCTACACCTTC
>TRBV6-5|TRBD1|few|TRBJ2-7
CASKPSGTGVYEQYF
TGTGCCAGCAAACCCTCCGGGACAGGGGTTTACGAGCAGTACTTC
>TRBV5-1|.|.|TRBJ2-2
CASSSIASGTGELFF
TGCGCCAGCAGCTCCATAGCCAGTGGGACCGGGGAGCTGTTTTTT
>TRBV7-3|.|.|TRBJ2-1
CASSLFQGGNEQFF
TGTGCCAGCAGCTTATTCCAGGGTGGCAATGAGCAGTTCTTC
>TRBV28|TRBD1|.|TRBJ2-2
CASSSTGQGTGELFF
TGTGCCAGCAGTTCCACGGGACAGGGGACCGGGGAGCTGTTTTTT
>TRBV7-9|.|.|TRBJ1-1
CASTFGGNTEAFF
TGTGCCAGCACCTTCGGCGGGAACACTGAAGCTTTCTTT
>TRBV2|TRBD1|.|TRBJ1-2
CASSEPTGGYGYTF
TGTGCCAGCAGTGAGCCAACAGGGGGCTATGGCTACACCTTC
>TRBV28|.|.|TRBJ1-5
CASSFPAGMGQPQHF
TGTGCCAGCAGTTTTCCGGCAGGGATGGGACAGCCCCAGCATTTT
>TRBV6-5|TRBD1|.|TRBJ2-5
CASRPGQGEWETQYF
TGTGCCAGCAGGCCGGGACAGGGGGAATGGGAGACCCAGTACTTC
>TRBV6-6|.|once|TRBJ2-7
CASILGRGSGYEQYF
TGTGCCAGCATCCTTGGGCGAGGTAGCGGCTACGAGCAGTACTTC
>TRBV6-5|TRBD1|.|TRBJ1-1
CASSYAQTGAEAFF
TGTGCCAGCAGTTACGCCCAGACAGGGGCTGAAGCTTTCTTT
>TRBV29-1|TRBD1|.|TRBJ2-7
CSARIGQGDEQYF
TGCAGCGCACGAATCGGACAGGGGGACGAGCAGTACTTC
>TRBV11-1|TRBD2|.|TRBJ2-1
CASSNNGGNEQFF
TGTGCCAGCAGCAATAACGGGGGGAATGAGCAGTTCTTC